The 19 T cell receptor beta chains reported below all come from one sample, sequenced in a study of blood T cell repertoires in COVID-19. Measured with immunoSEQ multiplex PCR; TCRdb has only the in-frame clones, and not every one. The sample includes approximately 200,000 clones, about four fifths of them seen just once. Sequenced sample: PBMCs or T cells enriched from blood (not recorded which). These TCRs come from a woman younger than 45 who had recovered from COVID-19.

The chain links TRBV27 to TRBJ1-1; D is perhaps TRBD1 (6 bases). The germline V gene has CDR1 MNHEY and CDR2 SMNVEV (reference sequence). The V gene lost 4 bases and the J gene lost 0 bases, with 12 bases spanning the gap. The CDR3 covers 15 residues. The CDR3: CASSSAGALNTEAFF. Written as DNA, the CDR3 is TGTGCCAGCAGTTCAGCAGGGGCCCTGAACACTGAAGCTTTCTTT.

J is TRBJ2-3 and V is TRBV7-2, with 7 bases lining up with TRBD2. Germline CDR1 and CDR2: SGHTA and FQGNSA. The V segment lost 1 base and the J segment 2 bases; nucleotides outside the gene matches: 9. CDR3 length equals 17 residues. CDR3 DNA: TGTGCCAGCAGCTTAGACCAGCGGGGCGCGAACACAGATACGCAGTATTTT. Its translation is CASSLDQRGANTDTQYF.

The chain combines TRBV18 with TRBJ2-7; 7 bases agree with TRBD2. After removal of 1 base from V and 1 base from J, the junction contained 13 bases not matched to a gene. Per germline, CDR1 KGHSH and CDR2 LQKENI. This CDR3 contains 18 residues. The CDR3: CASSPLWASGGGSYEQYF. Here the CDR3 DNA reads TGTGCCAGCTCACCACTGTGGGCTAGCGGTGGGGGGTCCTACGAGCAGTACTTC.

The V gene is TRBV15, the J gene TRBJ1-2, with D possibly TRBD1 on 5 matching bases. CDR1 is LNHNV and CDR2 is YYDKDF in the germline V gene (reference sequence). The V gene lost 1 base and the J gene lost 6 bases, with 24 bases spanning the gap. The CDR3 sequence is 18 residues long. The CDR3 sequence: CATSRVIGALGALNGYTF. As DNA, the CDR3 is TGTGCCACCAGCAGAGTGATTGGGGCCCTAGGAGCCTTAAATGGCTACACCTTC.

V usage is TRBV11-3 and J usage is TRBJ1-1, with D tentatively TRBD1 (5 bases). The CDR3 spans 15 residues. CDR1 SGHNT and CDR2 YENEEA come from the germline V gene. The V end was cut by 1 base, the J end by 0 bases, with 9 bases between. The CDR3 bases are TGTGCCAGCAGCTTAGGGGGACTCTTGAACACTGAAGCTTTCTTT. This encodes CASSLGGLLNTEAFF. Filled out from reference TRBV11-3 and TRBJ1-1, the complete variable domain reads EAGVVQSPRYKIIEKKQPVAFWCNPISGHNTLYWYLQNLGQGPELLIRYENEEAVDDSQLPKDRFSAERLKGVDSTLKIQPAELGDSAVYLCASSLGGLLNTEAFFGQGTRLTVV.

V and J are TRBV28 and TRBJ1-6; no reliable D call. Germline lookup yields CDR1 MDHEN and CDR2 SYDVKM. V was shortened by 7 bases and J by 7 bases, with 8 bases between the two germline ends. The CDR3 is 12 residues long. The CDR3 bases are TGTGCCAGCATGGCAGAAAATTCACCCCTCCACTTT. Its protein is CASMAENSPLHF.

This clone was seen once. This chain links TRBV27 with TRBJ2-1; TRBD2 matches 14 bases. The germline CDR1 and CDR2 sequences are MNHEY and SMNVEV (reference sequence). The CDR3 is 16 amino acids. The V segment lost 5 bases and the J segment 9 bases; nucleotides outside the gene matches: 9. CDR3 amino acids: CASSQLTSGGVTEQFF. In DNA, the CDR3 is TGTGCCAGCAGTCAACTGACTAGCGGGGGGGTGACTGAGCAGTTCTTC.

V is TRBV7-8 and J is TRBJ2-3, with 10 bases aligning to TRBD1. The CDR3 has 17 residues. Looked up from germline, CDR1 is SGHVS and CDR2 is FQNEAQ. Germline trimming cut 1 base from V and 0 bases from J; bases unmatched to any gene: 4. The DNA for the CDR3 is TGTGCCAGCAGCTTAGGACAGGGGGCATCTAGCACAGATACGCAGTATTTT. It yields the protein CASSLGQGASSTDTQYF.

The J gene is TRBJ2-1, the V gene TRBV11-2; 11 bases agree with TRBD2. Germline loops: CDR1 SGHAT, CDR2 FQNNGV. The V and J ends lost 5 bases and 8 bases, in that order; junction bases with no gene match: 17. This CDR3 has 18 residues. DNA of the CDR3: TGTGCCAGCAGCCTACCGCTTAAGGCTAGCGGGAGGAGGTATGAGCAGTTCTTC. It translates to CASSLPLKASGRRYEQFF.

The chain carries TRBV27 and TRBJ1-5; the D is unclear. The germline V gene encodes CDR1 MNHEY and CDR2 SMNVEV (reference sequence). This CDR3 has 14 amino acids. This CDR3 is CATRGGNSNQPQHF. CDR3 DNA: TGTGCGACCAGAGGCGGTAATAGCAATCAGCCCCAGCATTTT.

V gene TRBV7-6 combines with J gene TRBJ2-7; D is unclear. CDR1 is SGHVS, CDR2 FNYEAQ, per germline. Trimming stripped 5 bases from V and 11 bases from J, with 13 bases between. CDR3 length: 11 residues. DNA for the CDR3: TGTGCCAGCAGCGCCACGTCGTGCGAGTACGTC. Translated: CASSATSCEYV.

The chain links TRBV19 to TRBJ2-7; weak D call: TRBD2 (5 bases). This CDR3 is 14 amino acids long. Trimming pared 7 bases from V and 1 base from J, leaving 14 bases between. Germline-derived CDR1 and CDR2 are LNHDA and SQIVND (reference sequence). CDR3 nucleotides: TGTGCCAGTATGGCAGCCGGAGGTTCCTACGAGCAGTACTTC. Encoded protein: CASMAAGGSYEQYF.

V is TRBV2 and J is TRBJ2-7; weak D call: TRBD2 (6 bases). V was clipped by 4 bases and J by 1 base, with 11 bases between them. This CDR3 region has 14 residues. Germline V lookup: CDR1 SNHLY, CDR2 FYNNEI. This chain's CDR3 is CASSVWRESYEQYF. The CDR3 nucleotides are TGTGCCAGCAGTGTTTGGAGGGAATCCTACGAGCAGTACTTC.

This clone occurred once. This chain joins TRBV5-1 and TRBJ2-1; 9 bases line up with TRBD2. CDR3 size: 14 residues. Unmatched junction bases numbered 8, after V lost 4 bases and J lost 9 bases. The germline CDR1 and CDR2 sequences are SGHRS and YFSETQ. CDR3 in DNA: TGCGCCAGCAGCCGGACTAGCGAGCTTGGTGAGCAGTTCTTC. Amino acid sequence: CASSRTSELGEQFF.

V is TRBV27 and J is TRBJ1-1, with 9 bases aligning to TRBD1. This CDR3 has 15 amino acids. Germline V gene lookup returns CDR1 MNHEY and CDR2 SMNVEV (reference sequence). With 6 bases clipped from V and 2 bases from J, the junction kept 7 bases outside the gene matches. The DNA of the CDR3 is TGTGCCAGCAGAAACAGGGGGCGGGTTAACACTGAAGCTTTCTTT. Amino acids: CASRNRGRVNTEAFF.

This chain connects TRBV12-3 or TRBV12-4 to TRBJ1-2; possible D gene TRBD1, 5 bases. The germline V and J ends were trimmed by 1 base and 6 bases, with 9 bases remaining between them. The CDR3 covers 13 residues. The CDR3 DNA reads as TGTGCCAGCAGTTTAGGTCCCAGGGATGGCTACACCTTC. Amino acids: CASSLGPRDGYTF.

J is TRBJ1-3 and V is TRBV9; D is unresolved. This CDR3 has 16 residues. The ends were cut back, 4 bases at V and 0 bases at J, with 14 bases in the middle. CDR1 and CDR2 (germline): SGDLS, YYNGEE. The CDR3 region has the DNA TGTGCCAGCAGCCCCCTCTCTCCCGGCTCTGGAAACACCATATATTTT. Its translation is CASSPLSPGSGNTIYF.

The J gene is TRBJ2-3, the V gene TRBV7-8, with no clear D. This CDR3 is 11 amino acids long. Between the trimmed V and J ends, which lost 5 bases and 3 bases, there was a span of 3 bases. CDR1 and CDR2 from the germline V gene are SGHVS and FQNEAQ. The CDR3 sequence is CASSPTDTQYF. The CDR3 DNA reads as TGTGCCAGCAGCCCAACAGATACGCAGTATTTT.

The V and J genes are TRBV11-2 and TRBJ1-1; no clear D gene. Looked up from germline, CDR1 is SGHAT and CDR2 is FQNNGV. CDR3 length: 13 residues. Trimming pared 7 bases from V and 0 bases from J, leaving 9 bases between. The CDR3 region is CASNKQLNTEAFF. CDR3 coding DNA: TGTGCCAGCAACAAACAGTTGAACACTGAAGCTTTCTTT.